This record covers a single T cell receptor (beta chain). Its antigen is currently unknown. CDR1 MNHNY and CDR2 SVGAGI come from the germline V gene (reference sequence). The ends lost 6 bases at V and 6 bases at J; junction bases unmatched: 7. This CDR3 contains 14 residues. This entry comes from a study of cytomegalovirus exposure and HLA in healthy donors. Study at large: Most donors, 70% to 85% of a few hundred genotyped, fell in the Caucasian-associated ancestry cluster.

Study-wide results and caveats: When the data were analyzed later, several of the most significant clusters appeared to be linked to common viral pathogens. Later analysis identified a missense DCLRE1C variant that was linked to TCR beta V- and J-gene trimming.

Amplification used 60 Vbeta primers and 13 Jbeta primers. Method: immunoSEQ multiplex PCR; TCRdb's copy keeps in-frame clones and lacks some. The sample records more than 85,000 clones, around 82% being singletons. This chain uses TRBV6-6 with TRBJ2-7, with 11 nucleotides matching TRBD2. The specimen sequenced was PBMCs. The TCR sequence derives from a woman in her forties or fifties in good health and CMV-seropositive. CDR3 DNA: TGTGCCAGCAGCACCGGGACTAGCGGTCCCGAGCAGTACTTC. Amino acid sequence: CASSTGTSGPEQYF.